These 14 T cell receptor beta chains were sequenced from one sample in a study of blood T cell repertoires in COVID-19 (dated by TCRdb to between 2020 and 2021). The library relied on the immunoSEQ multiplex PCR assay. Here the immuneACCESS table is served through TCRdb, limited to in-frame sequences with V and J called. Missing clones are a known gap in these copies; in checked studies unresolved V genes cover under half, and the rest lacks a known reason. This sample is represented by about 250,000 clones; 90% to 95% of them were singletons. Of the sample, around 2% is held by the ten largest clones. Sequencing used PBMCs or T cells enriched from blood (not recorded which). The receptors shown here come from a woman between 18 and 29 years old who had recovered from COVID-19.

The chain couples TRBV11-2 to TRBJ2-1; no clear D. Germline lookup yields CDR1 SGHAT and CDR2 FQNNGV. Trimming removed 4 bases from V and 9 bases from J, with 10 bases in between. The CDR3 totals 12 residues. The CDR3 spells CASSSEALEQFF. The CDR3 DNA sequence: TGTGCCAGCAGCTCAGAGGCCCTTGAGCAGTTCTTC.

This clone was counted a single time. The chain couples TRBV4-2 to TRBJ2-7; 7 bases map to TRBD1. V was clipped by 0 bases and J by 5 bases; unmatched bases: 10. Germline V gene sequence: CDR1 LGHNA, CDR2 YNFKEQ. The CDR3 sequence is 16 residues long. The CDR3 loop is CASSQDPAQGKDEQYF. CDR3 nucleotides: TGTGCCAGCAGCCAAGATCCGGCACAGGGGAAAGACGAGCAGTACTTC.

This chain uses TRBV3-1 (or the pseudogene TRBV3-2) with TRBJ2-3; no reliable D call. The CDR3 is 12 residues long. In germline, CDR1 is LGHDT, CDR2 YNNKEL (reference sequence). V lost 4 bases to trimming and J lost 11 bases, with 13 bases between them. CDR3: CASSLASGRQYF. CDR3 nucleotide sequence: TGTGCCAGCAGCCTGGCGTCTGGGCGGCAGTATTTT.

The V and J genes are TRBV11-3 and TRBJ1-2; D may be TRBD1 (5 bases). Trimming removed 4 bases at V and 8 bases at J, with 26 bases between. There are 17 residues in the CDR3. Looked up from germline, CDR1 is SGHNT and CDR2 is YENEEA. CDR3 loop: CASSSGSESGPQVGYTF. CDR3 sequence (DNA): TGTGCCAGCAGCTCCGGGAGCGAATCGGGGCCTCAAGTAGGCTACACCTTC.

The CDR3 is CASSVTAGQGASDTQYF. CDR3 nucleotide sequence: TGCGCCAGCAGCGTAACCGCGGGACAGGGGGCTTCGGATACGCAGTATTTT. This chain connects TRBV5-1 to TRBJ2-3; 12 positions agree with TRBD1. CDR3 length: 17 residues. Trimming removed 4 bases from V and 6 bases from J; junction bases left unmatched: 12. CDR1 and CDR2 (germline): SGHRS, YFSETQ.

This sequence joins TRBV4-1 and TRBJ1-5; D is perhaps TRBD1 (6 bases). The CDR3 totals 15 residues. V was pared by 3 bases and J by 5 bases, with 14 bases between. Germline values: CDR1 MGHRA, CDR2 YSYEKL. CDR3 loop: CASSQGTTKYQPQHF. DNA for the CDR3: TGCGCCAGCAGCCAGGGGACAACAAAATATCAGCCCCAGCATTTT.

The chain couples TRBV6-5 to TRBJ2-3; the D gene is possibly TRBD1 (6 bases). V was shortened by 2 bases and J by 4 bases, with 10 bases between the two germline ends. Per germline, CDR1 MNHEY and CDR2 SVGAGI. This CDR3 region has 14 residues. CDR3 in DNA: TGTGCCAGCAGTTACCAGGGGCTCGCAGATACGCAGTATTTT. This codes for CASSYQGLADTQYF.

In DNA, the CDR3 is TGTGCCAGTAGTGACAGGGGGCGCGGGGAGACCCAGTACTTC. It translates to CASSDRGRGETQYF. The chain uses TRBV19 and TRBJ2-5, with TRBD1 identical over 10 bases. V was clipped by 5 bases and J by 5 bases; unmatched bases: 5. The CDR3 has 14 amino acids. CDR1 is LNHDA, CDR2 SQIVND, per germline (reference sequence). Variable domain in full (rest from reference TRBV19 and TRBJ2-5): DGGITQSPKYLFRKEGQNVTLSCEQNLNHDAMYWYRQDPGQGLRLIYYSQIVNDFQKGDIAEGYSVSREKKESFPLTVTSAQKNPTAFYLCASSDRGRGETQYFGPGTRLLVL.

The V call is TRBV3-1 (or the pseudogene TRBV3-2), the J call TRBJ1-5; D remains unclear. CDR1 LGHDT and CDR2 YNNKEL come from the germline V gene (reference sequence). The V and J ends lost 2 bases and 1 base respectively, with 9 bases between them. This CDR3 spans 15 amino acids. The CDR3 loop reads CASSQNYGSNQPQHF. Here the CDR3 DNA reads TGTGCCAGCAGCCAAAACTATGGGAGCAATCAGCCCCAGCATTTT.

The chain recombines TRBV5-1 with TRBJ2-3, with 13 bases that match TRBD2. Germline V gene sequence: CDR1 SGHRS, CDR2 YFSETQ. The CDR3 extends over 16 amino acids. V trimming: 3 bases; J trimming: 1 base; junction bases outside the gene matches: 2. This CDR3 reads CASSSGTSGGTDTQYF. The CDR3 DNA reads TGCGCCAGCAGCTCCGGGACTAGCGGGGGCACAGATACGCAGTATTTT.

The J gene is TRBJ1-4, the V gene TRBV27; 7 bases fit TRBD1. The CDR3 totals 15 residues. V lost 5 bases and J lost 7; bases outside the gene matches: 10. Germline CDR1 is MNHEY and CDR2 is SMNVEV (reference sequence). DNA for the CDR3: TGTGCCAGCAGTCCACTAGACAGGGCGGGTGAAAAACTGTTTTTT. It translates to CASSPLDRAGEKLFF. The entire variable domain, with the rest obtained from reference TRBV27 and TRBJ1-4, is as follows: EAQVTQNPRYLITVTGKKLTVTCSQNMNHEYMSWYRQDPGLGLRQIYYSMNVEVTDKGDVPEGYKVSRKEKRNFPLILESPSPNQTSLYFCASSPLDRAGEKLFFGSGTQLSVL.

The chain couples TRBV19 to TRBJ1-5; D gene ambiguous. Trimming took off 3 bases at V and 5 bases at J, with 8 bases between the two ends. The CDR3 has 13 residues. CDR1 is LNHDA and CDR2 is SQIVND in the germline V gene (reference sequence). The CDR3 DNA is TGTGCCAGTAGTATCGGGAGGGATCAGCCCCAGCATTTT. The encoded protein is CASSIGRDQPQHF.

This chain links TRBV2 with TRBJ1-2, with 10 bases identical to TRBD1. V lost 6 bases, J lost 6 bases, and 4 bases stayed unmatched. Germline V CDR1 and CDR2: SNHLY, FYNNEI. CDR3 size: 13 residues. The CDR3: CASRWTGGHGYTF. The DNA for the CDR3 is TGTGCCAGCAGATGGACAGGGGGACATGGCTACACCTTC.

The CDR3 loop is CASRDRGPDTQYF. The CDR3 region has the DNA TGTGCCAGCCGGGACAGGGGCCCAGATACGCAGTATTTT. The chain is built from TRBV6-8 and TRBJ2-3; 10 bases match TRBD1. This CDR3 is built from 13 residues. V trimming: 8 bases; J trimming: 4 bases; junction bases outside the gene matches: 3. CDR1 is MNHGY, CDR2 SAAAGT, per germline.